This T cell receptor (beta chain) comes out of a study of Tregs in tolerant kidney transplant recipients. Assay: immunoSEQ multiplex PCR; the TCRdb copy retains only in-frame clones and omits some. The repertoire has around 70,000 clones, roughly 92% of them found once; the top ten carry approximately 11%. The junction had 3 bases not matched to a gene; V was cut back by 2 bases and J by 3 bases. The CDR3 is 14 amino acids. Germline CDR1 is MNHEY and CDR2 is SMNVEV (reference sequence). The sequence came from a human donor who received a combined kidney and bone marrow transplant. The rearrangement uses TRBV27 and TRBJ1-1; 7 bases line up with TRBD1. The sequences come from CD8+ T cells from blood, collected before the transplant. In nucleotides, the CDR3 is TGTGCCAGCAGTTTAACAGGGGCTTACACTGAAGCTTTCTTT. This encodes CASSLTGAYTEAFF.